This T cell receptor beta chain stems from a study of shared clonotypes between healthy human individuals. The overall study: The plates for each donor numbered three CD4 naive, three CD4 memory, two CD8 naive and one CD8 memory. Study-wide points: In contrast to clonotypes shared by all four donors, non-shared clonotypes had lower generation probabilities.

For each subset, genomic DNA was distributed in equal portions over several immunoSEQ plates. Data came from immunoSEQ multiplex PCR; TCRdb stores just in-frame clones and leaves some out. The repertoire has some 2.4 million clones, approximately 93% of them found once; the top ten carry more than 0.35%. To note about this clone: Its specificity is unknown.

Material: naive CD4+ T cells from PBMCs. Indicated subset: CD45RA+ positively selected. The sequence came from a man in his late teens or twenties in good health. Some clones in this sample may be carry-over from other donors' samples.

DNA for the CDR3: TGCGCCAGCAGTGGGGGGACTAGCGGGAGACTGTATGAGCAGTTCTTC. This sequence encodes CASSGGTSGRLYEQFF. This rearrangement joins TRBV10-1 to TRBJ2-1, with 14 positions matching TRBD2. The V and J ends lost 4 bases and 8 bases, in that order; junction bases with no gene match: 7. Germline assignment: CDR1 WNHNN and CDR2 SYGVQD (reference sequence). This CDR3 spans 16 amino acids.